The present T cell receptor beta chain was sequenced within a study of cytomegalovirus exposure and HLA in healthy donors. Nominally healthy donors provided the samples, though records likely missed some immune exposures. The PCR used 60 Vbeta and 13 Jbeta primers. Clones were sequenced by immunoSEQ multiplex PCR, and TCRdb holds only the in-frame ones, with some missing. The data contain 87,000 or so clones, roughly 8.2% of them singletons. This clone was detected a few times. The CDR3 is 16 residues long. The germline CDR1 and CDR2 sequences are SGHDT and YYEEEE. V gave up 1 base and J gave up 0 bases; unmatched junction bases: 5.

The chain uses TRBV5-6 and TRBJ2-7; 9 bases align to TRBD1. The clonotype was recovered from a man between 45 and 60 years old in good health and CMV-seronegative. The sequenced sample consisted of PBMCs. CDR3 sequence (DNA): TGTGCCAGCAGCTTGCCGGGGACAGGGAGCTCCTACGAGCAGTACTTC. Translating it yields CASSLPGTGSSYEQYF.